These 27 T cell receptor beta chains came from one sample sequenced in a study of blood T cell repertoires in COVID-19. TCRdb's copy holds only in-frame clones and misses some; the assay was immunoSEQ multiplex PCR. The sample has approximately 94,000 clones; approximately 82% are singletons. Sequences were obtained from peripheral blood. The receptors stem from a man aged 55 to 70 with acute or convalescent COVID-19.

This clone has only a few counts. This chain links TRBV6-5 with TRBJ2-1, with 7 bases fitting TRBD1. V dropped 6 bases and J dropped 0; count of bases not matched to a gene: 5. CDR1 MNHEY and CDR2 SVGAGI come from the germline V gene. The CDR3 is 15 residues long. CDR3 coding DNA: TGTGCCAGCAGCACGACAGGGTACTCCTACAATGAGCAGTTCTTC. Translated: CASSTTGYSYNEQFF.

The CDR3: CATGQASQETQYF. The CDR3 DNA sequence: TGTGCCACCGGACAGGCATCCCAAGAGACCCAGTACTTC. The chain recombines TRBV6-5 with TRBJ2-5, with 7 bases aligning to TRBD1. The CDR3 runs 13 residues. From germline, CDR1 is MNHEY and CDR2 SVGAGI. V shed 10 bases and J 1 base; nucleotides not matched to a gene: 6.

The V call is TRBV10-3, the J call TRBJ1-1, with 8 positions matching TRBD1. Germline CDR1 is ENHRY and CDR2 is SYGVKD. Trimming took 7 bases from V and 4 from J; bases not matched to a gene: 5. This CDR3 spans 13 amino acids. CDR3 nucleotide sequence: TGTGCCATCACTCAGACAGGGGTCACTGAAGCTTTCTTT. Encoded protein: CAITQTGVTEAFF.

The chain's CDR3 is CASSPRGGSGTQYF. In nucleotides, the CDR3 is TGCGCCAGCAGCCCGAGAGGGGGATCCGGGACCCAGTACTTC. The rearrangement links TRBV5-1 to TRBJ2-5; TRBD1 is a possible D gene (6 bases). CDR1 and CDR2 from the germline V gene are SGHRS and YFSETQ. V was pared by 4 bases and J by 7 bases, with 17 bases between. The length of the CDR3 is 14 residues.

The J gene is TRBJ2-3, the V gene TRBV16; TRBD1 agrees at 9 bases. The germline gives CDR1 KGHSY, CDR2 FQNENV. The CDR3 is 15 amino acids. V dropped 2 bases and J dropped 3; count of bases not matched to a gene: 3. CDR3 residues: CASSQTTGGTDTQYF. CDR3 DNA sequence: TGTGCCAGCAGCCAAACGACAGGGGGAACAGATACGCAGTATTTT.

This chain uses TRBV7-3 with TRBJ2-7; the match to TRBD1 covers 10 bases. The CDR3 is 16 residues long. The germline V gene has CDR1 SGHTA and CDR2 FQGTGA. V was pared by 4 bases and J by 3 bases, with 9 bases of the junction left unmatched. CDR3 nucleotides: TGTGCCAGCAGCTCAAAAGCGGGACAGGGGATCTACGAGCAGTACTTC. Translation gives CASSSKAGQGIYEQYF.

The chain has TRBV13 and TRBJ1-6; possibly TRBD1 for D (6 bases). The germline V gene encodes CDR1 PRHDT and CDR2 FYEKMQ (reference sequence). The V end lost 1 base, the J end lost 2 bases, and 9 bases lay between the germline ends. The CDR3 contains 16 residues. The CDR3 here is CASSLEAGAYNSPLHF. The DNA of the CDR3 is TGTGCCAGCAGCTTAGAGGCAGGGGCCTATAATTCACCCCTCCACTTT.

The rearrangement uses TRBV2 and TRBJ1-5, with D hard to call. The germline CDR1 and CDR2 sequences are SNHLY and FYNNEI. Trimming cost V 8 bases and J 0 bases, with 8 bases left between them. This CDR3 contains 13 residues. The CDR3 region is CASGRNSNQPQHF. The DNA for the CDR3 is TGTGCCAGCGGCAGAAATAGCAATCAGCCCCAGCATTTT.

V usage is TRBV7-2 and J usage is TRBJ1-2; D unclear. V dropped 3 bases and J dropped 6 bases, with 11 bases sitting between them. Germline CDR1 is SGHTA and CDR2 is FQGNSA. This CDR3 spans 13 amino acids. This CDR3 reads CASSFISADGYTF. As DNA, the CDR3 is TGTGCCAGCAGCTTCATCAGTGCGGATGGCTACACCTTC.

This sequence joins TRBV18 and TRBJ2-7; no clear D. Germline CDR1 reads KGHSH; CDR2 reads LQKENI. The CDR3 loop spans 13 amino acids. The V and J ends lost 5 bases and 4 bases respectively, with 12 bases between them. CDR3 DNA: TGTGCCAGCTCAATTGTCAATCGGTACGAGCAGTACTTC. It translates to CASSIVNRYEQYF.

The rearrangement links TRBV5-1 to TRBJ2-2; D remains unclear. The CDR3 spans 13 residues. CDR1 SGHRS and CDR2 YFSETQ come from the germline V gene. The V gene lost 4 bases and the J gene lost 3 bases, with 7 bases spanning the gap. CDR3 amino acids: CASSLRDTGELFF. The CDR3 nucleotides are TGCGCCAGCAGCCTCCGGGACACCGGGGAGCTGTTTTTT. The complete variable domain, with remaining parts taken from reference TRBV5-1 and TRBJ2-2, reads KAGVTQTPRYLIKTRGQQVTLSCSPISGHRSVSWYQQTPGQGLQFLFEYFSETQRNKGNFPGRFSGRQFSNSRSEMNVSTLELGDSALYLCASSLRDTGELFFGEGSRLTVL.

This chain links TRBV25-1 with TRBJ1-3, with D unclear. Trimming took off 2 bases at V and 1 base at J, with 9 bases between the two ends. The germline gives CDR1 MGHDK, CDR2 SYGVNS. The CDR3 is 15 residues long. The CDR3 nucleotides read TGTGCCAGCAGTGAAGCGAGATCTTCTGGAAACACCATATATTTT. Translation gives CASSEARSSGNTIYF.

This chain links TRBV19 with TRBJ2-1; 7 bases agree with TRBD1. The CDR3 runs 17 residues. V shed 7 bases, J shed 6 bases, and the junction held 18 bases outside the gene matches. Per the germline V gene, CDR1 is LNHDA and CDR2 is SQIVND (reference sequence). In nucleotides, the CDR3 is TGTGCCAGTACTGTTCAGTGGGTACAGGGGCCCTCCAATGAGCAGTTCTTC. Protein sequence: CASTVQWVQGPSNEQFF.

This chain's CDR3 is CASSPPGGRGNIQYF. CDR3 in DNA: TGTGCCAGCAGTCCCCCCGGGGGGCGAGGTAACATTCAGTACTTC. The chain joins TRBV6-5 to TRBJ2-4, with D tentatively TRBD2 (7 bases). Germline V CDR1 and CDR2: MNHEY, SVGAGI. The CDR3 extends over 15 amino acids. V lost 5 bases and J 7 bases, leaving 18 bases between the germline ends.

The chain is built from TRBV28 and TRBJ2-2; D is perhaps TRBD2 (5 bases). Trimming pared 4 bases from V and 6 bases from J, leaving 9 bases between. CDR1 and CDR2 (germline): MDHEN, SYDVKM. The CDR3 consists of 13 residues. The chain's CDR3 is CASSSGRAGELFF. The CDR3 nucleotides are TGTGCCAGCAGTTCCGGGCGGGCCGGGGAGCTGTTTTTT.

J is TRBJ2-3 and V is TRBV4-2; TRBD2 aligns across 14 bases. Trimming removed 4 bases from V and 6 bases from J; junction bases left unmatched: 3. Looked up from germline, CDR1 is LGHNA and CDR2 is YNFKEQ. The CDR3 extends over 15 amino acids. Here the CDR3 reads CASSRLAGGPDTQYF. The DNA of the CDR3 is TGTGCCAGCAGCCGACTAGCGGGGGGGCCCGATACGCAGTATTTT.

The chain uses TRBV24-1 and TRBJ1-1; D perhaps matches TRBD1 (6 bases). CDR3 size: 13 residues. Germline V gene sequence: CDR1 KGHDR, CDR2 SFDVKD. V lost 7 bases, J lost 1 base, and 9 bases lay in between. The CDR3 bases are TGTGCCACCAGAGAGACAGGGAACACTGAAGCTTTCTTT. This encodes CATRETGNTEAFF.

The CDR3 loop is CASSTMGGTDTQYF. The CDR3 DNA reads TGTGCCAGCAGCACAATGGGGGGAACAGATACGCAGTATTTT. V usage is TRBV5-5 and J usage is TRBJ2-3, with D maybe TRBD2 (6 bases). The germline V gene encodes CDR1 SGHKS and CDR2 YYEKEE (reference sequence). CDR3 length equals 14 residues. Trimming removed 4 bases at V and 3 bases at J, with 12 bases between.

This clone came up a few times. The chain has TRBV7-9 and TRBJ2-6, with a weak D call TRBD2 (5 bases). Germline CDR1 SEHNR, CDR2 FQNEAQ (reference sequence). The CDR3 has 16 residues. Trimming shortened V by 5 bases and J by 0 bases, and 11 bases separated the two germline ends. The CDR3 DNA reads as TGTGCCAGCAGCCCCAGCCGGGGCTCTGGGGCCAACGTCCTGACTTTC. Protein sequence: CASSPSRGSGANVLTF.

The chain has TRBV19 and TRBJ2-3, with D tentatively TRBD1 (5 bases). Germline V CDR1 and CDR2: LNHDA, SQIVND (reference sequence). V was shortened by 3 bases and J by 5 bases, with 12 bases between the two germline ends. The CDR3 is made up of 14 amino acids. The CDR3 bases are TGTGCCAGTAGTATTCAAGAAAGGGGAGATACGCAGTATTTT. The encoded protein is CASSIQERGDTQYF.

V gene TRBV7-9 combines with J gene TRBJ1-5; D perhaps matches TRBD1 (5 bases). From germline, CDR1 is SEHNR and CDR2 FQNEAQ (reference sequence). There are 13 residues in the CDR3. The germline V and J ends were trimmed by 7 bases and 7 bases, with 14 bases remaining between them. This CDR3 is CASTSGGGQPQHF. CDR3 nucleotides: TGTGCCAGCACCTCGGGGGGTGGCCAGCCCCAGCATTTT.

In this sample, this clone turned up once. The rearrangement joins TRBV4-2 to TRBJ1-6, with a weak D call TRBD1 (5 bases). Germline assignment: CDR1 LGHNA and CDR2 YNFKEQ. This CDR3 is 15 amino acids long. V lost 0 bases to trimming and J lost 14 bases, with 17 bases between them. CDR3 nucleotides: TGTGCCAGCAGCCAAGAGGGGCAGGGCCCCGCCACCCTCCACTTT. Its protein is CASSQEGQGPATLHF.

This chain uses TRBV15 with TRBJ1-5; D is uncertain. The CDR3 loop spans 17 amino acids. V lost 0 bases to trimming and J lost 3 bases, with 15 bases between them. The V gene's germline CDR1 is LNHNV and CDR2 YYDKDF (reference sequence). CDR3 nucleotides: TGTGCCACCAGCAGAGAGGGAGGCAGGACGGACAATCAGCCCCAGCATTTT. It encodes CATSREGGRTDNQPQHF. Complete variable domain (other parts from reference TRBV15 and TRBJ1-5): DAMVIQNPRYQVTQFGKPVTLSCSQTLNHNVMYWYQQKSSQAPKLLFHYYDKDFNNEADTPDNFQSRRPNTSFCFLDIRSPGLGDTAMYLCATSREGGRTDNQPQHFGDGTRLSIL.

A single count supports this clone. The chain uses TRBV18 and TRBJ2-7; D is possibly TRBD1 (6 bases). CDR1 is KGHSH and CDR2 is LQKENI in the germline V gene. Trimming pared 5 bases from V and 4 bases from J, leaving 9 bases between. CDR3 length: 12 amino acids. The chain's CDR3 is CASSVQGYEQYV. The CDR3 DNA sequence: TGTGCCAGCTCAGTCCAGGGGTACGAGCAGTACGTC.

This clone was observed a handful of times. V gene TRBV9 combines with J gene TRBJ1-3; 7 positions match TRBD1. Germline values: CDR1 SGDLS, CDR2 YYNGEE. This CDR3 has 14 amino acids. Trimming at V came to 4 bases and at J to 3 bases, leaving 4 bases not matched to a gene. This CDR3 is CASSMTGSGNTIYF. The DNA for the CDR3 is TGTGCCAGCAGCATGACAGGGAGTGGAAACACCATATATTTT.

The chain's CDR3 is CASQGLGIYGYTF. The CDR3 DNA follows: TGTGCCAGTCAGGGGCTGGGGATCTATGGCTACACCTTC. The chain recombines TRBV11-2 with TRBJ1-2; D may be TRBD1 (6 bases). V lost 9 bases and J 4 bases, leaving 15 bases between the germline ends. Germline assignment: CDR1 SGHAT and CDR2 FQNNGV. This CDR3 is built from 13 residues. The whole variable domain, filled in from reference TRBV11-2 and TRBJ1-2, reads EAGVAQSPRYKIIEKRQSVAFWCNPISGHATLYWYQQILGQGPKLLIQFQNNGVVDDSQLPKDRFSAERLKGVDSTLKIQPAKLEDSAVYLCASQGLGIYGYTFGSGTRLTVV.

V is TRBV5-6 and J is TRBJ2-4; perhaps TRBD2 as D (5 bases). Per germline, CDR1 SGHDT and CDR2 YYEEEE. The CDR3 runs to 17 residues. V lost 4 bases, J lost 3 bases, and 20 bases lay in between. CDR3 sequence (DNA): TGTGCCAGCAGCGGGTTGGGGAGCTGGGATGACAAAAACATTCAGTACTTC. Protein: CASSGLGSWDDKNIQYF.